The next 7 T cell receptor beta chains were all read from a single sample in a study of T cell responses to AZD1222 COVID-19 vaccine. This table comes from immunoSEQ multiplex PCR, and its TCRdb copy is limited to in-frame clones, with some not included. The repertoire has tens of thousands of clones, around 90% of them found once; the top ten carry roughly 3.1%. Specimen: peripheral blood, collected 28 days after the second AZD1222 dose. The source of these receptors is an adult who received the AZD1222 COVID-19 vaccine.

This clone was seen a few times. The J gene is TRBJ2-7, the V gene TRBV11-3, with D unclear. V lost 4 bases to trimming and J lost 6 bases, with 16 bases between them. The CDR3 runs 14 residues. Germline assignment: CDR1 SGHNT and CDR2 YENEEA. The CDR3 DNA is TGTGCCAGCAGCTCTCGTCGGGCAGGCGGCGAGCAGTACTTC. This codes for CASSSRRAGGEQYF. Full variable domain (rest looked up from reference TRBV11-3 and TRBJ2-7): EAGVVQSPRYKIIEKKQPVAFWCNPISGHNTLYWYLQNLGQGPELLIRYENEEAVDDSQLPKDRFSAERLKGVDSTLKIQPAELGDSAVYLCASSSRRAGGEQYFGPGTRLTVT.

J is TRBJ2-7 and V is TRBV4-3, with a tentative D call TRBD2 (5 bases). The CDR3 is made up of 14 amino acids. Germline V gene sequence: CDR1 LGHNA, CDR2 YSLEER. With 1 base removed from V and 3 bases from J, the gap between germline ends came to 10 bases. CDR3 bases: TGCGCCAGCAGCCAAGGGTACGGGGACTACGAGCAGTACTTC. This translates into CASSQGYGDYEQYF.

The V gene is TRBV7-3, the J gene TRBJ2-2, with D unclear. The V gene's germline CDR1 is SGHTA and CDR2 FQGTGA. The CDR3 consists of 15 residues. The ends were cut back, 3 bases at V and 0 bases at J, with 8 bases in the middle. In DNA, the CDR3 is TGTGCCAGCAGCTTCGGCGGACCGAACACCGGGGAGCTGTTTTTT. Translated, it gives CASSFGGPNTGELFF.

A single count supports this clone. V usage is TRBV5-1 and J usage is TRBJ2-5; 10 bases agree with TRBD2. There are 15 residues in the CDR3. The trim removed 2 bases at V and 6 bases at J, leaving 7 bases unmatched. CDR1 and CDR2 (germline): SGHRS, YFSETQ. The CDR3 sequence: CASSFASGGVQTQYF. The CDR3 DNA sequence: TGCGCCAGCAGCTTCGCTAGCGGGGGAGTTCAGACCCAGTACTTC.

J is TRBJ2-5 and V is TRBV9; 7 bases are a match to TRBD1. This CDR3 comprises 18 residues. Germline CDR1 SGDLS, CDR2 YYNGEE. The junction had 18 bases not matched to a gene; V was cut back by 3 bases and J by 4 bases. The CDR3 bases are TGTGCCAGCAGCGGAGGGGGCCTTAGTTCTTCAACGAGAGAGACCCAGTACTTC. The encoded protein is CASSGGGLSSSTRETQYF.

V gene TRBV29-1 combines with J gene TRBJ1-2; unclear D gene. The germline V gene encodes CDR1 SQVTM and CDR2 ANQGSEA. This CDR3 has 14 amino acids. V was trimmed by 6 bases and J by 5 bases, leaving 19 bases between them. CDR3 sequence: CSVTDWSIGYGYTF. The CDR3 coding sequence is TGCAGCGTCACGGACTGGTCGATTGGGTATGGCTACACCTTC.

The rearrangement joins TRBV6-1 to TRBJ1-6; no reliable D call. This CDR3 region has 16 residues. Germline assignment: CDR1 MNHNS and CDR2 SASEGT. Trimming cost V 4 bases and J 0 bases, with 10 bases left between them. CDR3 DNA: TGTGCCAGCAGTGCACTACAGAGCTCCTATAATTCACCCCTCCACTTT. Its protein is CASSALQSSYNSPLHF.